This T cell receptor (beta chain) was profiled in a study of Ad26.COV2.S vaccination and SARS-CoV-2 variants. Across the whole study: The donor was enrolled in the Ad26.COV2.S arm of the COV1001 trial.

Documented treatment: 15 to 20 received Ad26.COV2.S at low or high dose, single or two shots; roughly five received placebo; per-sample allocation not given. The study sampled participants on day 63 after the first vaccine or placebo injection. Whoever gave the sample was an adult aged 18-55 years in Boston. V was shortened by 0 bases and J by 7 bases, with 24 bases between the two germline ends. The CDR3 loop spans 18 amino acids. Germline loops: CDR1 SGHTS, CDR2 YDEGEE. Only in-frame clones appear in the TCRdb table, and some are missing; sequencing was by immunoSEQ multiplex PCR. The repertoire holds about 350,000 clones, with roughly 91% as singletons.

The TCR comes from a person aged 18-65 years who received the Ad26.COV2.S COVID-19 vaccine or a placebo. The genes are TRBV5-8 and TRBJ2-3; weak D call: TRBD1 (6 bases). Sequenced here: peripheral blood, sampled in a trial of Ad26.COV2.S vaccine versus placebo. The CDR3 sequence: CASSLVSVSDSPGHTQYF. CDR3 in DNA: TGTGCCAGCAGCTTGGTATCGGTCTCGGACAGTCCAGGGCATACGCAGTATTTT.